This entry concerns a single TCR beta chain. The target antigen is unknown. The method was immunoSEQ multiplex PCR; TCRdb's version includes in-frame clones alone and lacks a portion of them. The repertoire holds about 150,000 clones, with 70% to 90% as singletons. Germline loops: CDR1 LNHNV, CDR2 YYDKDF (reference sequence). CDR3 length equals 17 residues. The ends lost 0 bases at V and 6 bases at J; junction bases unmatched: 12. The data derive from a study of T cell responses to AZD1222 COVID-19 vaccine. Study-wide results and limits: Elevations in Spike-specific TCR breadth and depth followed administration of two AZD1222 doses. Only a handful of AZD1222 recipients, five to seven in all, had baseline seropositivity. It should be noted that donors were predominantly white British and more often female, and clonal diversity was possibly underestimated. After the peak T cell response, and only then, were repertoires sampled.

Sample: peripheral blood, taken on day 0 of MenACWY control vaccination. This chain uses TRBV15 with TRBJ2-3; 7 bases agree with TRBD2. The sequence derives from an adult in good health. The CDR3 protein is CATSRDLGGGGEDTQYF. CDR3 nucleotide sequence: TGTGCCACCAGCAGAGATTTAGGTGGCGGGGGTGAGGATACGCAGTATTTT.